This T cell receptor (beta chain) was profiled in a study of shared T cell receptors in the human thymus. Clones were sequenced by immunoSEQ multiplex PCR, and TCRdb holds only the in-frame ones, with some missing. The table records around 730,000 clones, 75% to 90% of them present only once. This CDR3 spans 18 amino acids. CDR1 and CDR2 from the germline V gene are SQVTM and ANQGSEA. V gave up 4 bases and J gave up 1 base; unmatched junction bases: 15. Separately, the same data were catalogued under a study of human thymus T cells. From that paper: Resections removed during corrective heart surgery provided the thymus tissue used. Apparent skewing of V and J gene usage characterized both thymic and blood repertoires. In unrelated individuals, thymic repertoires overlapped highly, according to related research.

The sequence came from a girl in the first two years of life with a congenital heart defect. The sample consisted of thymocytes. The rearrangement joins TRBV29-1 to TRBJ2-3, with 9 bases lining up with TRBD2. The CDR3 DNA reads as TGCAGCGTTGGACTAGCGGCGGTACGGGCACGGGGCACAGATACGCAGTATTTT. It translates to CSVGLAAVRARGTDTQYF.